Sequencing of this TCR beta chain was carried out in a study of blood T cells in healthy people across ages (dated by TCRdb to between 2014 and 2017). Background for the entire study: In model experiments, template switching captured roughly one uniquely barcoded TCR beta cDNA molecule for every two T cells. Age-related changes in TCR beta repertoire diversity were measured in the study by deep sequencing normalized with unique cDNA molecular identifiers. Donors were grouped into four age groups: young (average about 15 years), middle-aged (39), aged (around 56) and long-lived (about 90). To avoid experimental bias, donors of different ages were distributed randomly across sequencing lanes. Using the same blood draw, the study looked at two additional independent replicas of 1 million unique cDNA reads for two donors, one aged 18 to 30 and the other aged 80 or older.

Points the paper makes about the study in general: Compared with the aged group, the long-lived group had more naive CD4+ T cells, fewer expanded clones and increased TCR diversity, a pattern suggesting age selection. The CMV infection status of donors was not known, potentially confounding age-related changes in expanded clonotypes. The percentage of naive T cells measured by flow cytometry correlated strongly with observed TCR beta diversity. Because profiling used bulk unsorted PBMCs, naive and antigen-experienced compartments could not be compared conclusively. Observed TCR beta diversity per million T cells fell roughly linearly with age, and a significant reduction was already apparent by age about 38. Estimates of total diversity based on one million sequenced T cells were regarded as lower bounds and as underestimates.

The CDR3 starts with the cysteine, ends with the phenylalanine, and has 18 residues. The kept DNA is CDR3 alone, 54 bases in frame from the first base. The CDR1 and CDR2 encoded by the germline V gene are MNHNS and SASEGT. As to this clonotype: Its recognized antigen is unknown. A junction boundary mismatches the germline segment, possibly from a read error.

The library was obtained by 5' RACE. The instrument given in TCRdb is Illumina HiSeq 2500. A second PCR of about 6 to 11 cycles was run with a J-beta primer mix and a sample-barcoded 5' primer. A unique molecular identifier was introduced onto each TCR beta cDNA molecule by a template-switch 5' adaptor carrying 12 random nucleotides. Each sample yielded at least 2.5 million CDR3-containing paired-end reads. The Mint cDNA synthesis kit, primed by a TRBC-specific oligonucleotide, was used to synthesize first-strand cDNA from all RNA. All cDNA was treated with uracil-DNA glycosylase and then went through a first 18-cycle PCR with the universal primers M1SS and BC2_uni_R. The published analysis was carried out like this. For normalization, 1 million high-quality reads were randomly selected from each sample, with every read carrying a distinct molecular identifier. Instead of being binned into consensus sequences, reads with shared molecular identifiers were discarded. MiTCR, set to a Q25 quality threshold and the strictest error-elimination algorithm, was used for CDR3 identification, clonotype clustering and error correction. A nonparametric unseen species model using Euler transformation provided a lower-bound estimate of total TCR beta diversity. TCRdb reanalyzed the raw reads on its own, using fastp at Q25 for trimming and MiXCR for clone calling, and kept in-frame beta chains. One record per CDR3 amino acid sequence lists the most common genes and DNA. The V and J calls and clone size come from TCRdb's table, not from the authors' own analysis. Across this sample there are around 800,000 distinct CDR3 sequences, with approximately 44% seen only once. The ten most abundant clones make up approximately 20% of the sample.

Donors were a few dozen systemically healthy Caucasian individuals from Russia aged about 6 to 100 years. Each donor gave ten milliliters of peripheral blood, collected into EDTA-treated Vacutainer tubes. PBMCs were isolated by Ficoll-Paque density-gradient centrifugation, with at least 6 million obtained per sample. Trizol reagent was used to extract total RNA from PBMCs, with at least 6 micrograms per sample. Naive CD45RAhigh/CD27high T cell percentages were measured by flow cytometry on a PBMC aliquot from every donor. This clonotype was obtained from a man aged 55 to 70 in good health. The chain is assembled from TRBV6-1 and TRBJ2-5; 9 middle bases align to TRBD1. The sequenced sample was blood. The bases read TGTGCCAACAGTCCGGGACAGGGTTCATCTTGGTACCAAGAGACCCAGTACTTC. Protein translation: CANSPGQGSSWYQETQYF.